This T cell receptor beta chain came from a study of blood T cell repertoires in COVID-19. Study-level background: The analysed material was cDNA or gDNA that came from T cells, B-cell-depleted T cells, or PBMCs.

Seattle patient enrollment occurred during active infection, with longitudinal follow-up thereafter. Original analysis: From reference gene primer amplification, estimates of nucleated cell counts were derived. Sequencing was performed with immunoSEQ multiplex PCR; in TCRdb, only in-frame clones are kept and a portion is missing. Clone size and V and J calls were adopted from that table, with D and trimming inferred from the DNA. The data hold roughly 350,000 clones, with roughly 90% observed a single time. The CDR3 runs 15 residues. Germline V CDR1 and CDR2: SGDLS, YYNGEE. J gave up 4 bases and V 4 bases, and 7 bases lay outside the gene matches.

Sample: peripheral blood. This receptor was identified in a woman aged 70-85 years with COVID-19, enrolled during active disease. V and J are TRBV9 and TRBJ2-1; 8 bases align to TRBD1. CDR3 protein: CASSRTGGNYNEQFF. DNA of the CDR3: TGTGCCAGCAGCCGTACAGGGGGGAATTACAATGAGCAGTTCTTC.